Below, 30 T cell receptor beta chains from the same sample are listed, as sequenced in a study of molecular identifiers for immune sequencing clone quantification. Via MiXCR, TCRdb re-called the PCR reads, giving one row per CDR3 protein. The table lists around 86,000 distinct CDR3 sequences, 15% to 20% of them singletons. The material sequenced was naive CD8+ T cells from blood, with Jurkat cell RNA spiked in. Specified subset: FACS-sorted CD8+CD4-CCR7+CD45RA+ naive T cells. The receptors come from a human donor in good health. Some libraries in this study had Jurkat cell RNA spiked in.

At least ten counts were recorded for this clonotype. The rearrangement uses TRBV27 and TRBJ2-5; TRBD1 aligns across 7 bases. The trim removed 6 bases at V and 5 bases at J, leaving 9 bases unmatched. The CDR3 length is 14 residues. Germline CDR1 and CDR2: MNHEY and SMNVEV (reference sequence). The CDR3 is CASRLGVRGETQYF. The CDR3 DNA sequence: TGTGCCAGCAGATTGGGGGTCAGGGGGGAGACCCAGTACTTC.

The CDR3: CASSQGQGEQDTQYF. The DNA for the CDR3 is TGTGCCAGCAGCCAGGGACAGGGGGAGCAAGATACGCAGTATTTT. J is TRBJ2-3 and V is TRBV6-5; 11 bases line up with TRBD1. V lost 6 bases, J lost 5 bases, and 7 bases stayed unmatched. The germline gives CDR1 MNHEY, CDR2 SVGAGI. This CDR3 contains 15 residues.

This clonotype was observed at least ten times. The chain has TRBV5-4 and TRBJ2-1, with D perhaps TRBD1 or TRBD2 (5 bases each). The CDR3 runs 16 residues. Deletions cut 4 bases from V and 2 bases from J, with 16 bases between. Germline V gene sequence: CDR1 SGHNT, CDR2 YYREEE (reference sequence). In DNA form, the CDR3 reads TGTGCCAGCAGCCCCCAGGGCCCGGGGACCTACAATGAGCAGTTCTTC. It codes for CASSPQGPGTYNEQFF.

This clonotype came up a few times. The chain links TRBV3-1 to TRBJ2-5; 7 bases agree with TRBD2. V shed 0 bases, J shed 8 bases, and the junction held 15 bases outside the gene matches. The CDR3 is 17 residues long. The germline V gene encodes CDR1 LGHDT and CDR2 YNNKEL (reference sequence). The CDR3 here is CASSQERAAGSKRTQYF. DNA of the CDR3: TGTGCCAGCAGCCAAGAGCGGGCAGCGGGGAGCAAGAGAACCCAGTACTTC.

This clonotype was seen many times. The chain couples TRBV5-5 to TRBJ2-2; possibly TRBD2 for D (5 bases). The CDR3 is 15 residues long. Trimming left V 2 bases short and J 5 bases short, with 13 bases between. Germline-derived CDR1 and CDR2 are SGHKS and YYEKEE (reference sequence). CDR3 amino acids: CASSFSSPGTGELFF. The CDR3 nucleotides read TGTGCCAGCAGCTTTTCATCTCCGGGAACCGGGGAGCTGTTTTTT.

About this clonotype itself: Being one base from a much bigger clone, this may be a read error. The chain couples TRBV7-6 to TRBJ2-3; 9 nucleotides agree with TRBD2. The V gene's germline CDR1 is SGHVS and CDR2 FNYEAQ. Unmatched junction bases numbered 14, after V lost 1 base and J lost 0 bases. The CDR3 is 20 residues long. The CDR3 loop is CASSLDRRGTSRTSTDTQYF. The CDR3 DNA follows: TGTGCCAGCAGCTTAGACCGTCGAGGGACTAGCAGAACAAGCACAGATACGCAGTATTTT. The variable domain in full, completed from reference TRBV7-6 and TRBJ2-3, reads GAGVSQSPRYKVTKRGQDVALRCDPISGHVSLYWYRQALGQGPEFLTYFNYEAQQDKSGLPNDRFSAERPEGSISTLTIQRTEQRDSAMYRCASSLDRRGTSRTSTDTQYFGPGTRLTVL.

On this clonotype itself: A much larger clonotype is one base distant, so this may be a read error. The chain is built from TRBV27 and TRBJ2-5; 7 bases are a match to TRBD1. The CDR3 totals 17 residues. Germline V lookup: CDR1 MNHEY, CDR2 SMNVEV (reference sequence). CDR3 in DNA: TGTGCCAGCAGTTTATCTAGGGGGCCGTATTACCGAGAGACCCGGTACTTC. This translates into CASSLSRGPYYRETRYF.

The chain combines TRBV10-3 with TRBJ2-3; D perhaps matches TRBD2 (6 bases). From germline, CDR1 is ENHRY and CDR2 SYGVKD. The CDR3 runs 13 residues. Trimming cost V 4 bases and J 5 bases, with 10 bases left between them. The CDR3: CAISVYGGDTQYF. Here the CDR3 DNA reads TGTGCCATCAGTGTATACGGGGGAGATACGCAGTATTTT.

The V gene is TRBV6-1, the J gene TRBJ2-2; 15 bases are shared with TRBD2. This CDR3 has 18 amino acids. Trimming took 4 bases from V and 6 from J; bases not matched to a gene: 9. Germline CDR1 reads MNHNS; CDR2 reads SASEGT. This chain's CDR3 is CASSAHGLAGGWAGELFF. CDR3 nucleotides: TGTGCCAGCAGTGCCCACGGACTAGCGGGAGGGTGGGCCGGGGAGCTGTTTTTT.

This clonotype was counted at least ten times. This chain uses TRBV5-8 with TRBJ1-2; 10 positions agree with TRBD1. CDR1 and CDR2 from the germline V gene are SGHTS and YDEGEE. This CDR3 region has 15 residues. Unmatched junction bases numbered 16, after V lost 7 bases and J lost 10 bases. The CDR3 here is CASSLDRGPNSDYTF. For the CDR3, the DNA is TGTGCCAGCTCTCTCGACAGGGGGCCGAACTCCGACTACACCTTC.

This clonotype showed up many times. The rearrangement uses TRBV7-6 and TRBJ1-4; maybe TRBD1 (6 bases). The V end lost 5 bases, the J end lost 7 bases, and 14 bases lay between the germline ends. CDR1 is SGHVS, CDR2 FNYEAQ, per germline. The CDR3 totals 14 residues. CDR3 in amino acids: CASSPHGGPEKLFF. CDR3 bases: TGTGCCAGCAGCCCCCACGGGGGGCCTGAAAAACTGTTTTTT.

Concerning this clonotype itself: A much larger clonotype is one base distant, so this may be a read error. The gene calls are TRBV3-1 and TRBJ1-1; unclear D gene. CDR3 length equals 15 residues. V was clipped by 1 base and J by 1 base, with 10 bases between them. Germline lookup yields CDR1 LGHDT and CDR2 YNNKEL (reference sequence). The CDR3 DNA follows: TGTGCCAGCAGCCAAGCTAAGGGTCCGAACACTGAAGCTTTCTTT. Translating gives CASSQAKGPNTEAFF.

This clonotype appeared many times. The V and J genes are TRBV5-6 and TRBJ2-1; the match to TRBD2 covers 10 bases. V lost 7 bases, J lost 2 bases, and 3 bases stayed unmatched. The CDR3 is 14 residues long. Germline loops: CDR1 SGHDT, CDR2 YYEEEE. CDR3 amino acids: CASQSGRAYNEQFF. As DNA, the CDR3 is TGTGCCAGCCAGAGCGGGAGGGCCTACAATGAGCAGTTCTTC.

This clonotype was counted at least ten times. The chain has TRBV11-2 and TRBJ2-3; maybe TRBD1 (6 bases). V was shortened by 4 bases and J by 1 base, with 15 bases between the two germline ends. The CDR3 has 16 amino acids. Germline values: CDR1 SGHAT, CDR2 FQNNGV. CDR3 sequence reads: CASSSLGAGGTDTQYF. CDR3 nucleotide sequence: TGTGCCAGCAGCTCCCTAGGGGCAGGGGGCACAGATACGCAGTATTTT.

The chain links TRBV12-3 or TRBV12-4 to TRBJ2-3; D possibly corresponds to TRBD1 (6 bases). This CDR3 has 16 residues. V lost 11 bases and J lost 0, with 21 bases in between. The CDR3 sequence is CASARTVNPSTDTQYF. CDR3 DNA: TGTGCCTCCGCCCGGACAGTCAACCCTAGCACAGATACGCAGTATTTT.

This clonotype was observed a single time. A much bigger clone sits one base away, suggesting this may be a read error. The rearrangement joins TRBV5-3 to TRBJ1-2; D is ambiguous. TRBV5-3 counts as an open reading frame of uncertain function. The V and J ends lost 8 bases and 1 base respectively, with 12 bases between them. The CDR3 covers 13 residues. The CDR3 DNA sequence: TGTGCCAGCAGGTTTGACAATAACTATGGCTACACCTTC. Translating it yields CASRFDNNYGYTF.

This clonotype was counted many times. The rearrangement links TRBV2 to TRBJ2-3, with TRBD2 matching 7 bases. The germline CDR1 and CDR2 sequences are SNHLY and FYNNEI. CDR3 size: 17 residues. The V segment lost 9 bases and the J segment 0 bases; nucleotides outside the gene matches: 15. The DNA for the CDR3 is TGTGCCAGGGGTGAGGCGGCTAGCGGCCTTAGCACAGATACGCAGTATTTT. Its translation is CARGEAASGLSTDTQYF.

With respect to this clonotype: Germline and junction disagree at one end, which may indicate a read error. The V gene is TRBV28, the J gene TRBJ2-3; weak D call: TRBD1 (6 bases). The CDR3 length is 13 residues. Germline lookup yields CDR1 MDHEN and CDR2 SYDVKM. CDR3 sequence reads: CASSFRQAVTQYF. The CDR3 bases are TGTGCTAGCAGTTTTCGACAGGCAGTTACGCAGTATTTT.

Many counts were recorded for this clonotype. The chain joins TRBV20-1 to TRBJ1-1, with a possible D match to TRBD1 (5 bases). In germline, CDR1 is DFQATT, CDR2 SNEGSKA (reference sequence). The CDR3 extends over 13 amino acids. The V gene lost 0 bases and the J gene lost 8 bases, with 13 bases spanning the gap. The CDR3 DNA sequence: TGCAGTGCTAGAGATCCAGGGTGGGAAGAAGCTTTCTTT. This codes for CSARDPGWEEAFF.

This clonotype was counted at least ten times. The rearrangement uses TRBV4-1 and TRBJ2-7; TRBD1 matches 10 bases. From germline, CDR1 is MGHRA and CDR2 YSYEKL. The CDR3 is 18 amino acids. V was clipped by 1 base and J by 5 bases; unmatched bases: 14. The CDR3 is CASSQAGAWDRGSHEQYF. As DNA, the CDR3 is TGCGCCAGCAGCCAAGCGGGAGCTTGGGACAGGGGATCCCACGAGCAGTACTTC.

This clonotype was detected many times. The chain carries TRBV5-1 and TRBJ2-1; 8 bases line up with TRBD1. V lost 4 bases to trimming and J lost 4 bases; unmatched junction nucleotides: 13. The germline V gene encodes CDR1 SGHRS and CDR2 YFSETQ. The CDR3 is 17 residues long. In DNA form, the CDR3 reads TGCGCCAGCAGCCCAGGACAGGGTGGTGTCGGGTACAATGAGCAGTTCTTC. Translating it yields CASSPGQGGVGYNEQFF.

The V call is TRBV7-2, the J call TRBJ2-7; a weak D match, TRBD2 (5 bases). V shed 5 bases and J shed 3 bases, with 14 bases lying between them. CDR1 and CDR2 from the germline V gene are SGHTA and FQGNSA. The CDR3 is 14 amino acids. The CDR3 loop reads CASSRFAGGYEQYF. In nucleotides, the CDR3 is TGTGCCAGCAGCCGATTTGCGGGTGGCTACGAGCAGTACTTC. The full variable domain, in which reference TRBV7-2 and TRBJ2-7 provide the parts outside the CDR3, is GAGVSQSPSNKVTEKGKDVELRCDPISGHTALYWYRQSLGQGLEFLIYFQGNSAPDKSGLPSDRFSAERTGGSVSTLTIQRTQQEDSAVYLCASSRFAGGYEQYFGPGTRLTVT.

The genes are TRBV30 and TRBJ2-3, with D perhaps being TRBD1 or TRBD2 (5 bases each). CDR1 GTSNPN and CDR2 SVGIG come from the germline V gene (reference sequence). V lost 3 bases to trimming and J lost 3 bases, with 16 bases between them. This CDR3 comprises 15 residues. This CDR3 is CAWRNRLGETDTQYF. CDR3 bases: TGTGCCTGGAGAAACAGATTGGGGGAGACAGATACGCAGTATTTT.

Many counts were recorded for this clonotype. The chain carries TRBV6-5 and TRBJ2-1; 7 nucleotides agree with TRBD2. The CDR3 extends over 15 amino acids. V lost 6 bases to trimming and J lost 4 bases; unmatched junction nucleotides: 9. The germline V gene encodes CDR1 MNHEY and CDR2 SVGAGI. The CDR3 DNA follows: TGTGCCAGCAGCCACTCGGGCGGGGGTTACAATGAGCAGTTCTTC. As protein: CASSHSGGGYNEQFF.

This clonotype was recorded once. The chain recombines TRBV7-2 with TRBJ2-3; D is possibly TRBD2 (6 bases). This CDR3 has 17 amino acids. Germline V CDR1 and CDR2: SGHTA, FQGNSA. The V end was cut by 1 base, the J end by 2 bases, with 16 bases between. The DNA of the CDR3 is TGTGCCAGCAGCTTAGAAGGCGGGGTCCTCTCCACAGATACGCAGTATTTT. It translates to CASSLEGGVLSTDTQYF.

Many counts were recorded for this clonotype. The CDR3 here is CASSLSPNSGNTIYF. The DNA for the CDR3 is TGTGCCAGCAGCTTATCTCCAAACTCTGGAAACACCATATATTTT. The chain uses TRBV5-6 and TRBJ1-3; D call uncertain. The CDR3 contains 15 residues. Deletions cut 2 bases from V and 0 bases from J, with 9 bases between. Germline CDR1 is SGHDT and CDR2 is YYEEEE.

A remark on this clonotype: Just one base apart from a much larger clone, this may be a read error. The V and J genes are TRBV3-1 and TRBJ1-1; the match to TRBD1 covers 10 bases. Losses at the gene ends were 1 base for V and 3 bases for J; bases not matched to a gene: 5. CDR1 is LGHDT, CDR2 YNNKEL, per germline (reference sequence). The CDR3 is made up of 16 amino acids. The CDR3 loop reads CASSQVGTGDDTEAFF. The CDR3 bases are TGTGCCAGCAGCCAAGTCGGGACAGGGGACGACACTGAAGCTTTCTTT.

This clonotype has ten or more counts. V and J are TRBV6-5 and TRBJ2-3, with D unresolved. The V gene lost 0 bases and the J gene lost 0 bases, with 4 bases spanning the gap. Looked up from germline, CDR1 is MNHEY and CDR2 is SVGAGI. There are 14 residues in the CDR3. This chain's CDR3 is CASSYSPSTDTQYF. CDR3 nucleotide sequence: TGTGCCAGCAGTTACTCGCCCAGCACAGATACGCAGTATTTT.

This clonotype was counted ten times or more. The rearrangement links TRBV5-6 to TRBJ2-7, with D tentatively TRBD1 or TRBD2 (6 bases each). The CDR3 consists of 16 residues. Germline V CDR1 and CDR2: SGHDT, YYEEEE. Between the trimmed V and J ends, which lost 0 bases and 7 bases, there was a span of 20 bases. CDR3: CASSLEQEGDYGEQYF. CDR3 bases: TGTGCCAGCAGCTTGGAACAGGAGGGGGATTACGGTGAGCAGTACTTC.

This clonotype was counted many times. The chain joins TRBV27 to TRBJ2-1; D is uncertain. V lost 4 bases, J lost 0 bases, and 7 bases lay in between. The CDR3 loop spans 14 amino acids. The V gene's germline CDR1 is MNHEY and CDR2 SMNVEV (reference sequence). The CDR3 sequence is CASSSYNSYNEQFF. The CDR3 region has the DNA TGTGCCAGCAGTTCCTACAACTCCTACAATGAGCAGTTCTTC.